Sequencing of this T cell receptor beta chain was carried out in a study of blood T cells in healthy people across ages. Study-wide results and caveats: Expanded clonotype changes were possibly confounded by unknown donor CMV status.

A note on this clonotype: Its antigen is not identified. Compared with germline, one end of the junction differs, possibly owing to a read error.

CDR1 and CDR2 from the germline V gene are SGHTA and FQGNSA. The CDR3 sequence is 14 residues long. A J-beta primer mix and a sample-barcoded 5' primer were used in a second PCR of about 6 to 12 cycles. TCRdb ran MiXCR on the 5' RACE reads and lists one entry per CDR3 protein. Here the sample spans around 780,000 distinct CDR3 sequences, more than 55% being singletons. Material for sequencing was blood. The sequence was obtained from a man in his forties in good health. V is TRBV7-2 and J is TRBJ2-3; possibly TRBD1 or TRBD2 for D (6 bases each). The CDR3 bases are TGTGCCAGCAACTTAGGGGGGATCTTGGATACGCAGTATTTT. It encodes CASNLGGILDTQYF.